This T cell receptor (beta chain) is from a study of cytomegalovirus exposure and HLA in healthy donors (dated by TCRdb to about 2017). Concerning the study at large: An earlier analysis of roughly 500 of the donors reported about 250 Gb of sequence data and roughly 110 million unique TCR beta sequences from around 200 million T cells. Among the approximately 420 genotyped donors, more than 70% belonged to the genetic ancestry cluster associated with self-reported Caucasian donors. The study used immunosequencing to profile the T cell repertoires of about 670 subjects and linked those repertoires to cytomegalovirus serostatus. Class I and class II HLA loci were covered by the typing at four-digit resolution. All discovery cohort repertoires had been generated using a single sequencing platform. The aim of the study was to test whether cataloging public T cell receptors could identify signatures of past pathogen exposure. Typing coverage varied by locus: about 620-630 donors for A, B, C, DRB1 and DQB1; approximately 500 for DQA1; about 600 for DPA1; approximately 490 for DPB1. The study combined high-throughput TCR immunosequencing, statistical association of individual TCRs with disease status, and machine learning to predict cytomegalovirus infection status. In a later genetic analysis, genome-wide SNP genotypes for about 65% of the roughly 670 donors were used, and that subset was treated as a discovery cohort. A later analysis re-examined previously published TCR beta repertoires from 610 or so donors and added high-resolution HLA genotyping to investigate patterns of TCR occurrence. An early release covering about 600 HLA-typed donors comprised about 300 gigabases of sequencing data and around 85 million unique TCR sequences. Among some 400 genotyped donors of the cohort, an average of roughly 230,000 unique TCR beta nucleotide sequences was sequenced per donor, of which 15% to 20% were non-productive. An earlier analysis of 587 of the donors used high-throughput TCR beta sequencing to judge whether each TCR beta V gene segment behaved as functional or pseudogenic. A few DR-DQ haplotypes were treated as single units for association and clustering because of strong linkage in the cohort. Donor age, sex, ethnicity and CMV serostatus were compiled alongside the repertoire data. Besides the first cohort of about 730 subjects, a separate validation cohort made up of about 120 different subjects was used. Rather than using new phenotypic data, the later analysis identified candidate immune exposures from TCR beta sequences and from how often those sequences occurred across donors.

The junction shows trimming of 6 bases on V and 3 bases on J, plus 12 bases between the germline ends. The CDR3 goes from the cysteine to the phenylalanine over 13 residues. Solely the CDR3 DNA is kept, with 39 bases framed from the first base. The germline V gene (reference sequence) gives CDR1 as MNHNY and CDR2 as SVGAGI. Library preparation was by the immunoSEQ multiplex PCR assay. The multiplex PCR relied on a mix of 60 forward primers for TCR Vbeta segments and 13 reverse primers for TCR Jbeta segments. The CDR3 region of rearranged TCR beta genes was amplified from genomic DNA by a multiplex PCR assay. The amplified TCR beta libraries were sequenced on the Illumina HiSeq System as 87-base-pair reads. In the original analysis: In a later analysis, tens of millions of unique TCR beta chains were counted across the roughly 700 repertoires, and roughly 11 million of these chains were shared by at least two donors. Raw reads were error-corrected and collapsed into unique sequences with a nearest-neighbor algorithm that merged closely related sequences to remove PCR and sequencing errors. CDR3 sequences were aligned to IMGT reference sequences to assign V, D and J gene segments. For a sequence to be retained, a match of at least six nucleotides was required to both a V gene segment and a J gene segment. A rearrangement counted as productive if the CDR3 had no stop codons and remained in frame with V and J, and every other rearrangement counted as non-productive. Following IMGT convention, CDR3 was defined as the stretch from the second conserved V-encoded cysteine to the conserved J-encoded phenylalanine. In an earlier analysis of approximately 590 of the donors, sequences lacking an unambiguous match to a single V gene segment were excluded. In an earlier analysis of approximately 590 of the donors, a V segment was called functional when productive rearrangements were above 56.7%, and segregating when the standard deviation between donors exceeded 5%. A statistical classification framework was built to diagnose cytomegalovirus status from the catalog of TCR beta chain sequences. A later analysis assigned V and J genes by comparing TCR nucleotide sequences with IMGT/GENE-DB human TR gene sequences. Using the TCRdist pipeline, a later analysis assigned CDR3 sequences along with most-parsimonious VDJ recombination scenarios. In a later analysis, each TCR beta chain was defined by its CDR3 amino acid sequence together with its V-gene family, and reads without a unique V-gene family were excluded. To address suspected cross-contamination and a sequencing artifact, a later analysis removed a few hundred highly shared, low-generation-probability nucleotide sequences. In a later analysis, a clonal expansion index for each public chain was calculated from normalized within-repertoire ranks of inferred template counts. In a later analysis, generation probabilities were computed using a VDJ recombination model fitted to out-of-frame rearrangements, and the results were checked against IGoR. Hypergeometric tests were used in a later analysis to score TCR-TCR, TCR-HLA and TCR-CMV co-occurrence, with a repertoire-size bias correction applied to the TCR pairs. False discovery rates were estimated in a later analysis by permuting HLA or CMV assignments 20 times. In a later analysis, co-occurring TCRs were grouped using DBSCAN, and TCRdist sequence similarity was added for clustering within HLA-allele-positive subsets. Repertoires with fewer than 30,000 or more than 120,000 public chains were left out of co-occurrence clustering, as were a handful of repertoires with anomalous nucleotide sharing. TCRdb obtained this table from immuneACCESS and retained in-frame rearrangements with V and J assigned. These tables miss some clones; where compared with another copy, unresolved V genes account for less than half of the shortfall, and the remainder is unexplained. V and J calls and clone size follow that table, whereas D and trimming were derived from the DNA. Across this sample there are about 97,000 clones, with roughly two thirds seen only once. Of the sample, roughly 3.5% falls within the top ten clones.

Points the paper makes about the study in general: The cohort was sequenced for TCR beta chains only, and without alpha or paired-chain data the features that could be detected were limited. Roughly uniform sequencing depth across donors was assumed in presence/absence analyses, although this assumption may not hold. A later analysis found that HLA-associated TCR beta chains were more clonally expanded and had lower generation probabilities than equally common non-associated chains. A further reported finding was that TCR beta sequences accurately predicted the HLA-A and HLA-B alleles for most subjects in the first cohort. A later analysis associated 15,000 to 20,000 TCR beta sequences with specific HLA alleles at a false discovery rate of 0.05. Most CMV-associated TCR beta chains appeared to be HLA-restricted in a later analysis, and the HLA associations seemed to be driven largely by CMV exposure. A later analysis found that TCR association rates varied across HLA loci, with DRB1 alleles showing the most associated TCRs and HLA-C alleles the fewest. CMV serostatus was the only immune exposure information available for the cohort. Cytomegalovirus status was reported to be diagnosed by the classifier with high specificity and sensitivity in both the original and validation cohorts. Several of the top co-occurrence clusters appeared to be linked to parvovirus B19, influenza, CMV and Epstein-Barr virus, according to a later analysis. A total of 150 or so TCR beta chains were listed by the study as associated with cytomegalovirus. Correlated functional status among segregating V segments might reflect linkage disequilibrium, but an unknown experimental factor could not be ruled out. Strong co-occurrence of HLA alleles, especially DR and DQ, made assigning TCR associations to individual alleles difficult. The 87-base-pair reads could not distinguish some IMGT-functional V segments, including TRBV6-2 and TRBV6-3, so those segments were excluded. Three of the identified cytomegalovirus-associated TCR beta chains were confirmed in vitro to be specific for cytomegalovirus antigens. A later genetic analysis reported fewer N-insertions in productive TCRs among donors in an Asian-associated ancestry cluster than the roughly 670-donor mean. A cluster of highly shared sequence variants was judged likely to represent a technical artifact of the sequencing pipeline. The authors suggested that the approach could potentially be generalized to other disease states and immunological phenotypes. Because counts were too low, approximately 15 rarely observed V segments, including chromosome 9 orphons, were excluded from the earlier analysis of around 640 of the donors. Most TCR sequences were observed very rarely across donors, whereas some public TCRs were present in many individuals. In an earlier analysis of fewer than 750 of the donors, most TCR beta V segments were observed in productive rearrangements about 87% or about 30% of the time, broadly matching IMGT annotations. HLA typing was unavailable for some donors at each locus, so association tests used only the typed subset. In a later genetic analysis, a missense DCLRE1C variant was associated with V-gene and J-gene trimming of TCR beta chains, and the association was replicated in an independent cohort.

The cohort was made up of 500 to 800 healthy bone marrow donors. At the time of sampling, all cohort members were nominally healthy, though unrecorded immune exposures were likely present. The donor was CMV seronegative and was included in the group of a few hundred seronegative cohort members. A peripheral blood sample was provided by each donor, and peripheral blood mononuclear cells were used for TCR beta sequencing. Genomic DNA extraction from the blood cell samples was performed with the Qiagen DNeasy Blood Extraction Kit. With respect to this clone: What this receptor recognizes is not known. Within one base of it there is no much larger clone, and no base qualities were kept.

The receptor's source is a man aged 40-49 years in good health and CMV-seronegative. This chain is built from TRBV6-6 and TRBJ2-7; the D gene cannot be resolved reliably. Sequenced sample: PBMCs. CDR3 region: CASSKSDFYEQYF. The base sequence is TGTGCCAGCAGCAAGTCAGATTTCTACGAGCAGTACTTC.